This T cell receptor beta chain was identified in a study of cytomegalovirus exposure and HLA in healthy donors. Germline loops: CDR1 GTSNPN, CDR2 SVGIG (reference sequence). The V gene end was trimmed by 2 bases and the J gene end by 8 bases; junction bases not matched to a gene: 7. The length of the CDR3 is 13 residues. Donors in the study were healthy people who gave bone marrow. Primers for the PCR totalled 60 Vbeta and 13 Jbeta. Profiling relied on immunoSEQ multiplex PCR, and the TCRdb table lists in-frame clones only, not all of them. The sample has over 35,000 clones; the top ten hold approximately 1.7%.

This chain uses TRBV30 with TRBJ2-3, with 7 bases fitting TRBD1. The sequenced sample consisted of PBMCs. The receptor comes from a woman aged 25 to 45 in good health and CMV-seronegative. The CDR3 sequence is CAWSLRDSSTQYF. The CDR3 DNA is TGTGCCTGGAGTCTTCGGGACAGCTCTACGCAGTATTTT.